Listed below are T cell receptor beta chains from one sample, sequenced in a study of T cells in localized non-small cell lung cancer. Sequenced by immunoSEQ multiplex PCR; TCRdb stores in-frame clones only, minus some. Of approximately 30,000 clones in the sample, approximately 91% were seen once. The sequencing used peripheral blood, collected before any cancer treatment. Receptor source: a woman aged 35 to 70 with stage I lung adenocarcinoma. Both conserved end residues are part of each CDR3. A D gene is named only where the DNA matches it firmly. The size field is filled for only some rows; it gives once, few, many or a size class.

abundance	v_gene	d_gene	j_gene	CDR3aa	CDR3nt
NA	TRBV19	NA	TRBJ2-3	CASSMRVDSTQYF	TGTGCCAGTAGTATGAGGGTAGACAGTACGCAGTATTTT
NA	TRBV7-2	NA	TRBJ1-1	CASAPEYLTEAFF	TGTGCCAGCGCCCCTGAGTACTTAACTGAAGCTTTCTTT
NA	TRBV9	TRBD1	TRBJ1-1	CASSPGQGSTEAFF	TGTGCCAGCAGCCCGGGACAGGGGAGCACTGAAGCTTTCTTT
NA	TRBV11-2	TRBD1	TRBJ1-4	CASSSSGGGLEKLFF	TGTGCCAGCAGTTCGTCAGGGGGCGGGTTAGAAAAACTGTTTTTT
NA	TRBV5-1	NA	TRBJ2-3	CASSLLTGRYTDTQYF	TGCGCCAGCAGCTTGCTCACAGGGCGATACACAGATACGCAGTATTTT
NA	TRBV5-1	NA	TRBJ1-6	CASSSNLLEVNSPLHF	TGCGCCAGCAGTTCCAACCTGCTGGAGGTTAATTCACCCCTCCACTTT
few	TRBV5-1	NA	TRBJ2-7	CASSLEVRRYEQYF	TGCGCCAGCAGCTTGGAGGTCAGGAGGTACGAGCAGTACTTC
NA	TRBV2	NA	TRBJ2-1	CASRPDSNEQFF	TGTGCCAGCAGACCGGACAGCAATGAGCAGTTCTTC
NA	TRBV29-1	TRBD2	TRBJ2-5	CSVANSGGRETQYF	TGCAGCGTTGCGAATAGCGGGGGCCGGGAGACCCAGTACTTC
NA	TRBV5-1	TRBD2	TRBJ2-1	CASRSGGIHNEQFF	TGCGCCAGCAGAAGCGGGGGTATCCACAATGAGCAGTTCTTC
NA	TRBV7-8	NA	TRBJ2-1	CASSLPQGFNEQFF	TGTGCCAGCAGCCTGCCCCAGGGGTTCAATGAGCAGTTCTTC
NA	TRBV11-1	NA	TRBJ1-1	CASSRGSGSEAFF	TGTGCCAGCAGCCGCGGGTCGGGCAGTGAAGCTTTCTTT
few	TRBV5-1	NA	TRBJ1-1	CASSDQGENTEAFF	TGCGCCAGCAGCGATCAGGGAGAAAACACTGAAGCTTTCTTT
once	TRBV7-2	NA	TRBJ1-2	CASSSIRDNGGYTF	TGTGCCAGCAGCTCCATCCGGGACAACGGGGGCTACACCTTC
NA	TRBV6-5	NA	TRBJ2-7	CASSYGHGYEQYF	TGTGCCAGCAGTTACGGGCATGGATACGAGCAGTACTTC
NA	TRBV14	NA	TRBJ1-2	CASSQEYPGLDDGYTF	TGTGCCAGCAGCCAAGAATATCCCGGGCTAGATGATGGCTACACCTTC
NA	TRBV4-1	TRBD1	TRBJ2-7	CASSQEGTGGEYEQYF	TGCGCCAGCAGCCAAGAGGGGACAGGGGGGGAATATGAGCAGTACTTC
few	TRBV5-1	NA	TRBJ1-3	CASSLGNPSSGNTIYF	TGCGCCAGCAGCTTGGGCAACCCGAGCTCTGGAAACACCATATATTTT
NA	TRBV7-3	NA	TRBJ2-3	CASSPRHTDTQYF	TGTGCCAGCAGCCCCCGGCACACAGATACGCAGTATTTT
NA	TRBV4-1	TRBD1	TRBJ2-3	CASSQAENRGDTQYF	TGCGCCAGCAGCCAAGCCGAGAACAGGGGAGATACGCAGTATTTT
NA	TRBV7-2	NA	TRBJ2-7	CASSLTTNYEQYF	TGTGCCAGCAGCTTAACGACTAACTACGAGCAGTACTTC
NA	TRBV2	NA	TRBJ1-1	CASRDGTKGEAFF	TGTGCCAGCAGGGACGGGACGAAAGGTGAAGCTTTCTTT
NA	TRBV29-1	NA	TRBJ2-2	CSVKQRGVSGELFF	TGCAGCGTAAAGCAGAGGGGGGTATCCGGGGAGCTGTTTTTT
NA	TRBV18	NA	TRBJ1-2	CASSPPPDRPYGYTF	TGTGCCAGCTCACCACCGCCCGACAGGCCCTATGGCTACACCTTC
NA	TRBV27	NA	TRBJ2-1	CASSFIQGAQHNEQFF	TGTGCCAGCAGTTTTATACAGGGAGCCCAACACAATGAGCAGTTCTTC
NA	TRBV9	NA	TRBJ2-3	CASSPRGGQNTDTQYF	TGTGCCAGCAGCCCCAGGGGAGGTCAGAACACAGATACGCAGTATTTT
NA	TRBV7-2	NA	TRBJ2-5	CASSLVMGETQYF	TGTGCCAGCAGCTTAGTTATGGGGGAGACCCAGTACTTC
NA	TRBV6-5	NA	TRBJ2-5	CASSSTRPQETQYF	TGTGCCAGCAGCTCCACTAGGCCCCAAGAGACCCAGTACTTC
NA	TRBV7-2	NA	TRBJ1-5	CASSFRDIGAQPQHF	TGTGCCAGCAGCTTCCGTGACATCGGAGCTCAGCCCCAGCATTTT
NA	TRBV7-2	NA	TRBJ2-3	CASSNGVGGPTDTQYF	TGTGCCAGCAGCAATGGGGTGGGCGGACCCACAGATACGCAGTATTTT
NA	TRBV6-4	NA	TRBJ2-3	CASSAAGTDTQYF	TGTGCCAGCAGTGCGGCGGGGACAGATACGCAGTATTTT
NA	TRBV6-5	NA	TRBJ2-6	CASSYGNSGANVLTF	TGTGCCAGCAGTTACGGCAACTCTGGGGCCAACGTCCTGACTTTC
NA	TRBV4-2	NA	TRBJ1-1	CASSQDRGNTEAFF	TGTGCCAGCAGCCAAGACAGGGGGAACACTGAAGCTTTCTTT
NA	TRBV6-5	NA	TRBJ2-2	CASRPGDRNTGELFF	TGTGCCAGCAGGCCGGGGGACCGAAACACCGGGGAGCTGTTTTTT
NA	TRBV15	NA	TRBJ1-1	CATSRDKGGTEAFF	TGTGCCACCAGCAGAGATAAGGGTGGCACTGAAGCTTTCTTT
NA	TRBV2	NA	TRBJ2-1	CASSEEDQNNEQFF	TGTGCCAGCAGTGAAGAGGACCAAAACAATGAGCAGTTCTTC
once	TRBV19	TRBD2	TRBJ2-1	CASSLAGVAYNEQFF	TGTGCCAGTAGTTTAGCGGGGGTTGCCTACAATGAGCAGTTCTTC
NA	TRBV6-5	TRBD2	TRBJ2-3	CASSYREGLTDTQYF	TGTGCCAGCAGTTATCGGGAGGGCCTCACAGATACGCAGTATTTT
NA	TRBV7-9	NA	TRBJ2-7	CASSFRGASSYEQYF	TGTGCCAGCAGCTTCCGGGGGGCTAGCTCCTACGAGCAGTACTTC
NA	TRBV2	TRBD1	TRBJ1-1	CASTLRGTGWNTEAFF	TGTGCCAGCACCTTAAGGGGGACAGGGTGGAACACTGAAGCTTTCTTT
NA	TRBV4-3	NA	TRBJ1-2	CASSQAAGANYGYTF	TGCGCCAGCAGCCAAGCCGCCGGAGCTAACTATGGCTACACCTTC
NA	TRBV7-9	NA	TRBJ2-5	CASSLGWRETQYF	TGTGCCAGCAGCTTAGGTTGGAGAGAGACCCAGTACTTC
NA	TRBV4-1	NA	TRBJ2-5	CASSLLTGTWETQYF	TGCGCCAGCAGCCTGCTAACCGGGACTTGGGAGACCCAGTACTTC